Listed here are 21 T cell receptor beta chains from one sample, sequenced in a study of blood T cell repertoires in COVID-19. The assay was immunoSEQ multiplex PCR, and TCRdb's table has in-frame clones only and misses some. The sample carries some 150,000 clones, about 84% recorded once. Sequencing used peripheral blood. These receptors came from a man aged 60 to 75 with active or convalescent COVID-19.

CDR3 amino acids: CASSSGTGGFNGYTF. CDR3 DNA: TGTGCCAGCAGTTCCGGGACAGGGGGCTTTAATGGCTACACCTTC. V gene TRBV28 combines with J gene TRBJ1-2, with 12 bases identical to TRBD1. Germline CDR1 MDHEN, CDR2 SYDVKM. The CDR3 contains 15 residues. J was trimmed by 6 bases and V by 4 bases; bases with no gene match: 6.

The chain links TRBV19 to TRBJ2-1, with D maybe TRBD1 (5 bases). The CDR3 is made up of 13 amino acids. Deletions cut 6 bases from V and 6 bases from J, with 12 bases between. Per the germline V gene, CDR1 is LNHDA and CDR2 is SQIVND (reference sequence). The CDR3 sequence is CASSAKRGNEQFF. DNA for the CDR3: TGTGCCAGTAGCGCTAAAAGGGGCAATGAGCAGTTCTTC. Filled out from reference TRBV19 and TRBJ2-1, the complete variable domain reads DGGITQSPKYLFRKEGQNVTLSCEQNLNHDAMYWYRQDPGQGLRLIYYSQIVNDFQKGDIAEGYSVSREKKESFPLTVTSAQKNPTAFYLCASSAKRGNEQFFGPGTRLTVL.

V is TRBV19 and J is TRBJ2-3, with 10 bases identical to TRBD2. The CDR3 is 14 amino acids. V lost 1 base and J lost 6; bases outside the gene matches: 1. The germline V gene encodes CDR1 LNHDA and CDR2 SQIVND (reference sequence). CDR3 in DNA: TGTGCCAGTAGTATAGGACTAGCGGGCGATACGCAGTATTTT. Translation: CASSIGLAGDTQYF.

The CDR3 DNA follows: TGTGCCAGCAGCTTAGGGAGACCGGGACTTAGCTTCCCCTATGGCTACACCTTC. This codes for CASSLGRPGLSFPYGYTF. The chain couples TRBV7-2 to TRBJ1-2, with D perhaps TRBD1 (5 bases). CDR1 SGHTA and CDR2 FQGNSA come from the germline V gene. V was shortened by 1 base and J by 4 bases, with 22 bases between the two germline ends. CDR3 size: 18 residues.

This clone was detected only once. The chain is built from TRBV3-1 (or the pseudogene TRBV3-2) and TRBJ1-3; D gene unclear. From germline, CDR1 is LGHDT and CDR2 YNNKEL (reference sequence). The V and J ends lost 3 bases and 0 bases respectively, with 12 bases between them. This CDR3 region has 16 residues. The DNA of the CDR3 is TGTGCCAGCAGCCACGAATGGCAGGTCTCTGGAAACACCATATATTTT. Encoded protein: CASSHEWQVSGNTIYF.

The J gene is TRBJ2-3, the V gene TRBV18, with no clear D. CDR1 KGHSH and CDR2 LQKENI come from the germline V gene. CDR3 length equals 14 residues. V was trimmed by 3 bases and J by 2 bases, leaving 9 bases between them. In DNA, the CDR3 is TGTGCCAGCTCACCCCTCCTATCCACAGATACGCAGTATTTT. It specifies CASSPLLSTDTQYF.

This clone has only a few counts. This rearrangement joins TRBV29-1 to TRBJ1-1, with a weak D call TRBD1 (5 bases). CDR1 and CDR2 from the germline V gene are SQVTM and ANQGSEA. This CDR3 region has 12 residues. The V and J ends lost 5 bases and 8 bases respectively, with 15 bases between them. The CDR3 reads CSVLTDLSEAFF. The DNA of the CDR3 is TGCAGCGTTTTGACAGATCTTTCCGAAGCTTTCTTT.

V gene TRBV19 combines with J gene TRBJ2-1; D is undetermined. The V gene's germline CDR1 is LNHDA and CDR2 SQIVND (reference sequence). The CDR3 length is 17 residues. V lost 7 bases and J lost 0, with 19 bases in between. The DNA of the CDR3 is TGTGCCAGTACCCCAAGAGCCGACCCTAGCTCCTACAATGAGCAGTTCTTC. Protein product: CASTPRADPSSYNEQFF.

The chain is built from TRBV10-3 and TRBJ2-5; TRBD1 matches at 11 bases. CDR3 length: 16 residues. Germline trimming cut 5 bases from V and 2 bases from J; bases unmatched to any gene: 7. Germline-derived CDR1 and CDR2 are ENHRY and SYGVKD. This CDR3 is CAISPGQGALQETQYF. In nucleotides, the CDR3 is TGTGCCATCAGTCCAGGACAGGGGGCGTTACAAGAGACCCAGTACTTC.

The chain combines TRBV30 with TRBJ2-5; 8 bases fit TRBD1. V shed 0 bases and J 1 base; nucleotides not matched to a gene: 4. Germline V gene sequence: CDR1 GTSNPN, CDR2 SVGIG (reference sequence). This CDR3 is 15 amino acids long. The CDR3, as DNA: TGTGCCTGGAGTGTCGGACAGGGTCCCCAAGAGACCCAGTACTTC. Amino acids: CAWSVGQGPQETQYF.

The V and J genes are TRBV2 and TRBJ2-2; 7 bases map to TRBD1. This CDR3 has 15 residues. The ends lost 8 bases at V and 4 bases at J; junction bases unmatched: 10. The germline V gene encodes CDR1 SNHLY and CDR2 FYNNEI. This chain's CDR3 is CASQQGIGSTGELFF. DNA of the CDR3: TGTGCCAGCCAACAGGGGATTGGCAGCACCGGGGAGCTGTTTTTT.

This chain connects TRBV5-1 to TRBJ2-1, with 12 bases matching TRBD2. The length of the CDR3 is 15 residues. With 5 bases clipped from V and 10 bases from J, the junction kept 10 bases outside the gene matches. Germline V gene sequence: CDR1 SGHRS, CDR2 YFSETQ. The CDR3 loop is CASSRRLAGDREQFF. CDR3 coding DNA: TGCGCCAGCAGTAGGAGACTAGCGGGAGATAGGGAGCAGTTCTTC.

The V gene is TRBV5-5, the J gene TRBJ2-3; TRBD2 might be the D (5 bases). CDR1 and CDR2 from the germline V gene are SGHKS and YYEKEE (reference sequence). CDR3 length: 17 amino acids. Trimming cost V 3 bases and J 1 base, with 18 bases left between them. In DNA, the CDR3 is TGTGCCAGCAGCTCACGAAACCCCGGACTGGGCACAGATACGCAGTATTTT. This translates into CASSSRNPGLGTDTQYF.

The chain employs TRBV11-2 and TRBJ2-3; weak D call: TRBD2 (5 bases). Germline CDR1 SGHAT, CDR2 FQNNGV. This CDR3 is 13 amino acids long. V gave up 3 bases and J gave up 9 bases, with 13 bases separating them. This CDR3 is CASSFLAIGTQYF. For the CDR3, the DNA is TGTGCCAGCAGCTTCCTAGCCATTGGAACGCAGTATTTT.

The V and J genes are TRBV6-2 or TRBV6-3 and TRBJ1-1, with 7 bases identical to TRBD1. The CDR3 runs 13 residues. Germline lookup yields CDR1 MNHEY and CDR2 SVGEGT. After removal of 6 bases from V and 4 bases from J, the junction contained 5 bases not matched to a gene. The CDR3 DNA is TGTGCCAGCAGCCTGACAGGGAGCACTGAAGCTTTCTTT. It specifies CASSLTGSTEAFF.

The rearrangement links TRBV6-2 or TRBV6-3 to TRBJ2-2; a weak D match, TRBD1 (5 bases). The CDR3 runs to 16 residues. Germline V lookup: CDR1 MNHEY, CDR2 SVGEGT. V gave up 2 bases and J gave up 5 bases, with 15 bases separating them. The CDR3 DNA reads TGTGCCAGCAGTTACGGACATACGTTTAGAACCGGGGAGCTGTTTTTT. Amino acids: CASSYGHTFRTGELFF.

J is TRBJ2-7 and V is TRBV7-2, with TRBD2 matching over 10 bases. The germline gives CDR1 SGHTA, CDR2 FQGNSA. The V and J ends lost 5 bases and 0 bases, in that order; junction bases with no gene match: 4. CDR3 length: 15 residues. The CDR3 nucleotides are TGTGCCAGCAGCCTTAGCGGGAGGTACTCCTACGAGCAGTACTTC. Residues: CASSLSGRYSYEQYF.

This chain uses TRBV19 with TRBJ2-5; 8 nucleotides align to TRBD2. Germline trimming cut 7 bases from V and 0 bases from J; bases unmatched to any gene: 10. The CDR3 extends over 16 amino acids. The germline gives CDR1 LNHDA, CDR2 SQIVND (reference sequence). CDR3 nucleotide sequence: TGTGCCAGTACCCCTGGGGTAGCGGGGTACCAAGAGACCCAGTACTTC. Translating gives CASTPGVAGYQETQYF.

The CDR3 spells CASSAARRVGYEQYF. In DNA, the CDR3 is TGTGCCAGCAGCGCCGCGAGGCGGGTGGGCTACGAGCAGTACTTC. The chain recombines TRBV5-8 with TRBJ2-7; tentatively, D is TRBD2 (5 bases). The CDR3 has 15 amino acids. The germline V gene has CDR1 SGHTS and CDR2 YDEGEE. Trimming took off 4 bases at V and 3 bases at J, with 17 bases between the two ends.

The V and J genes are TRBV7-9 and TRBJ2-1, with TRBD2 identical over 15 bases. This CDR3 spans 14 amino acids. The germline gives CDR1 SEHNR, CDR2 FQNEAQ (reference sequence). Trimming at V came to 5 bases and at J to 12 bases, leaving 5 bases not matched to a gene. The CDR3 loop is CASSQGLAGGGQFF. The CDR3 bases are TGTGCCAGCAGCCAGGGACTAGCGGGAGGAGGGCAGTTCTTC.

The chain has TRBV5-1 and TRBJ2-7, with 8 bases fitting TRBD2. The trim removed 1 base at V and 4 bases at J, leaving 4 bases unmatched. The CDR3 covers 14 residues. The germline V gene encodes CDR1 SGHRS and CDR2 YFSETQ. CDR3 DNA: TGCGCCAGCAGCTTGTCGGGAGGGTCGTACGAGCAGTACTTC. Translating gives CASSLSGGSYEQYF.